This T cell receptor (beta chain) stems from a study of T cell changes during pregnancy in multiple sclerosis. TCRdb's table, derived via immunoSEQ multiplex PCR, lists solely in-frame clones and lacks some. The profile shows some 130,000 clones, around 95% of them singletons. Sequencing used peripheral blood, obtained after pregnancy. The clonotype was recovered from a female donor with multiple sclerosis, enrolled in a pregnancy study.

The CDR3: CASSQVRLAGASGTDTQYF. DNA of the CDR3: TGTGCCAGCAGCCAAGTCCGACTAGCGGGGGCCTCCGGCACAGATACGCAGTATTTT. This chain uses TRBV4-2 with TRBJ2-3, with 12 nucleotides matching TRBD2. This CDR3 comprises 19 residues. Trimming took 1 base from V and 1 from J; bases not matched to a gene: 9. Looked up from germline, CDR1 is LGHNA and CDR2 is YNFKEQ.